The clone carrying this T cell receptor beta chain came up a few times. Its antigen is still unknown. Repertoires were generated with immunoSEQ multiplex PCR, while TCRdb's copy carries only in-frame clones and drops some. Seen here are 450,000 to 550,000 clones, roughly nine tenths observed once, and the top ten hold approximately 1.7%. Per germline, CDR1 LGHNA and CDR2 YNFKEQ. V lost 3 bases, J lost 7 bases, and 10 bases lay in between. The CDR3 covers 14 residues. The entry originates in a study of Ad26.COV2.S vaccination and SARS-CoV-2 variants. Looking at the study overall: The authors gave Ad26.COV2.S intramuscularly, either once or twice 56 days apart.

Study findings and constraints: Higher spike-specific TCR breadth was found in vaccine recipients than in placebo recipients. Total T cell responses, in the TCR breadth and depth analyses, may have been underestimated.

Treatment given: over 15 received Ad26.COV2.S at low or high dose, single or two shots; roughly five received placebo; per-sample allocation not given. Day 63 after the first injection of vaccine or placebo was the sampling time. Expressing Wuhan-strain SARS-CoV-2 spike, an Ad26 vector served as the vaccine. This sample comprised peripheral blood, obtained in a trial of Ad26.COV2.S vaccine versus placebo. The chain carries TRBV4-2 and TRBJ1-6; weak D call: TRBD1 (6 bases). The clonotype was recovered from a person aged 18-65 years who received the Ad26.COV2.S COVID-19 vaccine or a placebo. In nucleotides, the CDR3 is TGTGCCAGCAGCCATCCGAGGGGGAATTCACCCCTCCACTTT. The encoded protein is CASSHPRGNSPLHF.